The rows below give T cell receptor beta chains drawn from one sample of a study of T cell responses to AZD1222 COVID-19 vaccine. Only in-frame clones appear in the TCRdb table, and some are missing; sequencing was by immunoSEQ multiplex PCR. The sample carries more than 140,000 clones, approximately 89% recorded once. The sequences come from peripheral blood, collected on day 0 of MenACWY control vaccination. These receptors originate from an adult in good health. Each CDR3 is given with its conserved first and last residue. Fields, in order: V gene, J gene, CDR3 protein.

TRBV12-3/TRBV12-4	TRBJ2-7	CASRPGRYYEQYF
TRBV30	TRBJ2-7	CATGGDHSYEQYF
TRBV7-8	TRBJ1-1	CASSFRPGQGVMNTEAFF
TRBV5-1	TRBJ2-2	CASSLAAVSSMGELFF
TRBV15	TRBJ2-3	CATSSHSGKDTQYF
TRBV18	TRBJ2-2	CASPSATGELFF
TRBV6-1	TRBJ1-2	CASSEDGPTRGNGYTF
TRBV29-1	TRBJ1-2	CSVRGQGEGNYGYTF
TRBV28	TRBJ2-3	CASRPVEASGSTDTQYF
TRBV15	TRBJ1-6	CATSEEYSPLHF
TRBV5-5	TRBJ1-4	CASSLLGLPNEKLFF
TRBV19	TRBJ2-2	CASSSGQSRFGLFF
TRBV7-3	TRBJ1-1	CASSDGTEAFF
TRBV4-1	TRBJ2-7	CASSQGLAGGTYEQYF
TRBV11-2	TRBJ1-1	CASSLVGTGTMNTEAFF
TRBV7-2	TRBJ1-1	CASSPTDRDTEAFF
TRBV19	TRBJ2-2	CASSVGPVNTGELFF
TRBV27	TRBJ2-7	CASSLTRAGGIYEQYF
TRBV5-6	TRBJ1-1	CASSNRTRNTEAFF
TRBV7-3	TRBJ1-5	CATPRTHDQPQHF
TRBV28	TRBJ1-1	CASSLYSGRWREAFF
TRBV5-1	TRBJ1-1	CASSLVGRGQGNTEAFF
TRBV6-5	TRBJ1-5	CASSKGGLNNQPQHF
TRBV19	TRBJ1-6	CASSPWGGDNSPLHF
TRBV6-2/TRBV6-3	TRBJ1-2	CASSPSRAGYTF
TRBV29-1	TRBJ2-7	CSVRGQGWEQYF
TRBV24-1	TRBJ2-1	CATSAADRGHYEQFF
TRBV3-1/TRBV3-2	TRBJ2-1	CASSQDPGTGSNEQFF
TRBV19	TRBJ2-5	CASSIGGTGMETQYF